This T cell receptor (beta chain) was sequenced in a study of glioma-infiltrating T cells. Using RNA template, CDR3s of TCR alpha and beta were amplified with iRepertoire arm-PCR. Input was roughly 100-450 ng of tissue mRNA or PBMC total RNA. Each CDR3 protein is one row after TCRdb ran MiXCR on the multiplex PCR reads. Here the sample spans around 140,000 distinct CDR3 sequences, 39% being singletons. CDR1 is MNHNY and CDR2 is SVGAGI in the germline V gene (reference sequence). This CDR3 comprises 12 residues. V was clipped by 4 bases and J by 3 bases, with 6 bases between them. The sequence came from a human donor with low-grade glioma or glioblastoma, undergoing nonglioma brain surgery, or in good health (not recorded which). The gene calls are TRBV6-6 and TRBJ1-1; D not resolved. The source material was glioma tissue, nonneoplastic brain tissue, or PBMCs (not recorded which). CDR3 sequence (DNA): TGTGCCAGCAGTTCCCTGTACACTGAAGCTTTCTTT. Protein: CASSSLYTEAFF.